Sequencing of this T cell receptor beta chain was carried out in a study of T-cell memory formation after mild COVID-19. General observations from the study: For contracting clones, CD4+ ones sat mainly in CM and EM, CD8+ in EMRA.

There are many counts of this clonotype. Its antigen is unknown. Constant-segment-primed 5'RACE gave TCR alpha and TCR beta cDNA libraries with sample barcodes and UMIs. Each CDR3 protein gets one entry after TCRdb re-called the 5' RACE reads with MiXCR. Of approximately 260,000 distinct CDR3 sequences in the sample, under 20% were seen once. The V and J ends lost 3 bases and 6 bases, in that order; junction bases with no gene match: 3. Germline CDR1 is KGHDR and CDR2 is SFDVKD. The CDR3 runs 15 residues. Sequencing was done on a sample of PBMCs or a T cell subset sorted from them (not recorded which). The sequence came from a man aged 18 to 30 who had mild COVID-19 (a few samples of this study predate the infection). Cell type and time point are not known. The chain couples TRBV24-1 to TRBJ2-1; 11 bases are a match to TRBD1. The CDR3: CATSDPGTGGNEQFF. Written as DNA, the CDR3 is TGTGCCACCAGTGATCCGGGGACAGGGGGCAATGAGCAGTTCTTC.